The T cell receptor (beta chain) under discussion was sequenced for a study of cytomegalovirus exposure and HLA in healthy donors. Comment on this clone: Its antigen is not identified.

Overall study findings and caveats: More clonal expansion characterized HLA-associated TCR beta chains than equally common others in a later analysis. Per a prior analysis, the majority of TCR beta V segments were productive roughly 90% or roughly 30% of the time. While the bulk of TCR sequences proved rare, some public TCRs turned up in many donors. In a later analysis, TCR beta V- and J-gene trimming was associated with a missense DCLRE1C variant.

PCR employed 60 Vbeta and 13 Jbeta primers. Libraries were prepared by immunoSEQ multiplex PCR; TCRdb keeps only in-frame clonotypes and omits some of them. The table includes some 160,000 clones, over 60% detected once. The TCR originated in a woman in her 30s in good health and CMV-seronegative. Sequencing was done on a sample of PBMCs.

The CDR3 DNA sequence: TGTGCCAGCAGCTTGGGACAGGAGAACACTGAAGCTTTCTTT. Translating gives CASSLGQENTEAFF. V and J are TRBV5-4 and TRBJ1-1, with a tentative D call TRBD1 (6 bases). CDR3 length: 14 amino acids. Trimming shortened V by 0 bases and J by 1 base, and 7 bases separated the two germline ends. From germline, CDR1 is SGHNT and CDR2 YYREEE (reference sequence).